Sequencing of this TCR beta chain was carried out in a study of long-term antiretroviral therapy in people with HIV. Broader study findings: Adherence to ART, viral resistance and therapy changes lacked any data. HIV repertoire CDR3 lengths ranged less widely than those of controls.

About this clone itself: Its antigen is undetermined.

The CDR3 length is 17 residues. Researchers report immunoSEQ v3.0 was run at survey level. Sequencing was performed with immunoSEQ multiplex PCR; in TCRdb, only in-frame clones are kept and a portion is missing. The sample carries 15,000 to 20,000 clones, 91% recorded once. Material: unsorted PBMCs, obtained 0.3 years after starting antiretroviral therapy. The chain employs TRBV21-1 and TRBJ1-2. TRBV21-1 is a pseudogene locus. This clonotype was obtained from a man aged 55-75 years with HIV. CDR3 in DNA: TGTGCCAGCAGCATAAGGGGGGTTTTGACAGGAAACTATGGCTACACCTTC. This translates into CASSIRGVLTGNYGYTF.